This TCR beta chain appears in the sequencing data of a study of CD8 T cells in Susac syndrome. The CDR3 contains 11 residues. The ends were cut back, 5 bases at V and 12 bases at J, with 10 bases in the middle. Per the germline V gene, CDR1 is KGHDR and CDR2 is SFDVKD. TCR beta sequencing was performed on blood CD8+ and CD4+ T cells. RNA amounts of 0.5 to 1 ug underwent reverse transcription with random hexamers. Each CDR3 protein is one row after TCRdb ran MiXCR on the immunoSEQ multiplex PCR reads. The sample carries 150,000 to 200,000 distinct CDR3 sequences, over 90% recorded once. The source is a human donor with multiple sclerosis. The J gene is TRBJ2-1, the V gene TRBV24-1, with D perhaps matching TRBD1 or TRBD2 (5 bases each). The sample was CD4+ T cells from PBMCs. The CDR3 here is CATSAAGGQFF. The CDR3 nucleotides read TGTGCCACCAGTGCCGCTGGGGGGCAGTTCTTC.